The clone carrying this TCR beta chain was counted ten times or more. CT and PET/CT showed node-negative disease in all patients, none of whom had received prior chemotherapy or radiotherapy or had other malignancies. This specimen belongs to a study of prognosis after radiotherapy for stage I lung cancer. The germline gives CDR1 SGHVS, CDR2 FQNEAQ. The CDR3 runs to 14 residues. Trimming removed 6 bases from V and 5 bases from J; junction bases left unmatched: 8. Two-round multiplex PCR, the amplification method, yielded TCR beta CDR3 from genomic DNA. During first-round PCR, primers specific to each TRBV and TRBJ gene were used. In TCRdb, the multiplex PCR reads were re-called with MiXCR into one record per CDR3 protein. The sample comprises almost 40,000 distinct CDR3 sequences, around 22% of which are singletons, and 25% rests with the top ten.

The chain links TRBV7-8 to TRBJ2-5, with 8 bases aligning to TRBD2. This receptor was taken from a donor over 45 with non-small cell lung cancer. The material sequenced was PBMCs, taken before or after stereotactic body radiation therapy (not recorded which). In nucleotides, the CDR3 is TGTGCCAGCAGGATCCGGACTAGCTTGGAGACCCAGTACTTC. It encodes CASRIRTSLETQYF.